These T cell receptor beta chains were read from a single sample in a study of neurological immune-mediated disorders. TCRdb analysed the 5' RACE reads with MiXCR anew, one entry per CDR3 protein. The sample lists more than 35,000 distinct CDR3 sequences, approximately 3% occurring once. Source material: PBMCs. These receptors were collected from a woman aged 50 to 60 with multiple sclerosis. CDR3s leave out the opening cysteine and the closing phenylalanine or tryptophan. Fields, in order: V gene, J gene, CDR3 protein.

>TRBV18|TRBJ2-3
ASSAIAGADTQY
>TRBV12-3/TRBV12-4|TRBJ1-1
ASRDRLMNTEAF
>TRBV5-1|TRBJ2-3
ASSLALGVLDTQY
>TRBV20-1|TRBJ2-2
SAREGSNTGELF
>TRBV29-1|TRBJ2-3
SVDDQRGPNTDTQY
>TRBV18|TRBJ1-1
ASSPVDGGTEAF
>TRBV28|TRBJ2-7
ASSLGGGQSYEQY
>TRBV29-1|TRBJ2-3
SVEVAGVDTQY
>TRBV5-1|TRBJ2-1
ASSLGGRPEGREQF
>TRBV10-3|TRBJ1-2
AISESRGAHGYT